This TCR beta chain was sequenced for a study of identical twins. Whole-study findings and limits: There were fewer insertions in abundant cord blood beta clonotypes, but memory repertoires showed no such pattern.

In TCRdb, the 5' RACE reads were re-called with MiXCR into one record per CDR3 protein. Among around 200,000 distinct CDR3 sequences, roughly a tenth were seen once, and the ten largest hold about 5.2%. This CDR3 is built from 13 residues. Per the germline V gene, CDR1 is GTSNPN and CDR2 is SVGIG (reference sequence). V was pared by 1 base and J by 6 bases, with 9 bases between. Concerning this clonotype: Its antigen is as yet unknown.

The receptor comes from a woman aged 18-30 years in good health. What was sequenced was memory (CD45RO+) T cells sorted from blood. The chain links TRBV30 to TRBJ1-4, with D unclear. In DNA form, the CDR3 reads TGTGCCTGGAGTGAGGGATCGGATGAAAAACTGTTTTTT. Its protein is CAWSEGSDEKLFF.